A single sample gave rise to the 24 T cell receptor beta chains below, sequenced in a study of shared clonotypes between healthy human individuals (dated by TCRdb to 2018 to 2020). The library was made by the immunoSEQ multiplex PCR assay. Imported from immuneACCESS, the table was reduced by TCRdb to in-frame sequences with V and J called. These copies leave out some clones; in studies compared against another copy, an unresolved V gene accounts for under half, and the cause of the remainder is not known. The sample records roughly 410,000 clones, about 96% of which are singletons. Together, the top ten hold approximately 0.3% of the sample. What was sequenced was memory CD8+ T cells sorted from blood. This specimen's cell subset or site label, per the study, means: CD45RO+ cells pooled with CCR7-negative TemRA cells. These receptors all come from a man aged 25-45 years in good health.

The CDR3 loop is CASSPGGDTQYF. CDR3 in DNA: TGTGCCAGTAGTCCGGGAGGAGATACGCAGTATTTT. This chain connects TRBV19 to TRBJ2-3; 7 nucleotides agree with TRBD2. This CDR3 spans 12 amino acids. Trimming cost V 5 bases and J 5 bases; bases outside gene matches: 1. The germline gives CDR1 LNHDA, CDR2 SQIVND (reference sequence).

The CDR3 sequence: CASSEDSRKYF. The CDR3 DNA follows: TGTGCCAGCAGTGAAGACTCCAGAAAGTACTTC. This chain links TRBV6-1 with TRBJ2-7; D ambiguous. The CDR3 covers 11 residues. In germline, CDR1 is MNHNS, CDR2 SASEGT. The germline V and J ends were trimmed by 1 base and 11 bases, with 9 bases remaining between them.

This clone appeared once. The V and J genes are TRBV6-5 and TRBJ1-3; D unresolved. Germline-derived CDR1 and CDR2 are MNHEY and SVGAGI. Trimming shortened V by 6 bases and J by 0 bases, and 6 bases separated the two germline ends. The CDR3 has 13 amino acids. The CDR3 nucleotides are TGTGCCAGCAGGGCCCTCTCTGGAAACACCATATATTTT. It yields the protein CASRALSGNTIYF.

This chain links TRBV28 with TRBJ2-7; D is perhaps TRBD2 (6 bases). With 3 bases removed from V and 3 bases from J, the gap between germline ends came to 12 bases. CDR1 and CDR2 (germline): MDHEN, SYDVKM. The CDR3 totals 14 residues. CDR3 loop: CASSFDGGGYEQYF. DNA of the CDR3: TGTGCCAGCAGTTTTGACGGGGGAGGCTACGAGCAGTACTTC.

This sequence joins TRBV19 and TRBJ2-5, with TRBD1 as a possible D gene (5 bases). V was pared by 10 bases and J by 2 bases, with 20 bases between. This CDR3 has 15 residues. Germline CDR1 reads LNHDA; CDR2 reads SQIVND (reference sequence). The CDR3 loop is CATSQDVGFQETQYF. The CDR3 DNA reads TGTGCCACCTCACAGGACGTGGGATTTCAAGAGACCCAGTACTTC.

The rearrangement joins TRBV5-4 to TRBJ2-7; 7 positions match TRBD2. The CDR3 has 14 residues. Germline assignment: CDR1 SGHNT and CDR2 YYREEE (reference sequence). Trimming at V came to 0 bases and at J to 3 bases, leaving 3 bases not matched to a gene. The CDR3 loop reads CASSLGLADYEQYF. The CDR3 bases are TGTGCCAGCAGCTTGGGGCTAGCGGACTACGAGCAGTACTTC.

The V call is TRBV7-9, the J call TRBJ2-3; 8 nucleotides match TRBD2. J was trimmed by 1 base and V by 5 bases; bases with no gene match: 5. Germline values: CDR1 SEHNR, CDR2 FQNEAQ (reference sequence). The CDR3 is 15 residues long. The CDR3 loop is CASSQRRGGTDTQYF. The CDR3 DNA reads TGTGCCAGCAGCCAGCGGCGGGGGGGCACAGATACGCAGTATTTT.

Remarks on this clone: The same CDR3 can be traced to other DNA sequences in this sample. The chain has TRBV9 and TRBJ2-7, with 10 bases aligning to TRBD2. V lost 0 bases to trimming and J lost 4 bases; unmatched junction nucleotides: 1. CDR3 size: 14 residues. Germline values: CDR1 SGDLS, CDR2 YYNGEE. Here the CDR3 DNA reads TGTGCCAGCAGCGTAGGACTAGCGGGTTACGAGCAGTACTTC. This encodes CASSVGLAGYEQYF.

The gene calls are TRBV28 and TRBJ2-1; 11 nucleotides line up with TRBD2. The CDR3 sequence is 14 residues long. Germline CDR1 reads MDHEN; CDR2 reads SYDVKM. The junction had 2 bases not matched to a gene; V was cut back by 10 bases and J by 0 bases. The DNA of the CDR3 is TGTGCCACTCTAGCGGGAGGCTCCTACAATGAGCAGTTCTTC. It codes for CATLAGGSYNEQFF.

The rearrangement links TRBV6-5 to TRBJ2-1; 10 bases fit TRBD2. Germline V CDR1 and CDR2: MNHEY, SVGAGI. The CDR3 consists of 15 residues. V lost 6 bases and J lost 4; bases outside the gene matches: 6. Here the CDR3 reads CASRHSSGRYNEQFF. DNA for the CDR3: TGTGCCAGCAGGCATTCTAGCGGGAGATACAATGAGCAGTTCTTC.

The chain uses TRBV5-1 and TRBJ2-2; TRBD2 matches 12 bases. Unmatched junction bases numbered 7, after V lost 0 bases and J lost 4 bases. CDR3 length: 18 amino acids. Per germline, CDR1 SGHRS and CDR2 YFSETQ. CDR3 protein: CASSLVPLAGGFTGELFF. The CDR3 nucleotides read TGCGCCAGCAGCTTGGTCCCCCTAGCGGGAGGGTTCACCGGGGAGCTGTTTTTT. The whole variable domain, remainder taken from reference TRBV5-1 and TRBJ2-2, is KAGVTQTPRYLIKTRGQQVTLSCSPISGHRSVSWYQQTPGQGLQFLFEYFSETQRNKGNFPGRFSGRQFSNSRSEMNVSTLELGDSALYLCASSLVPLAGGFTGELFFGEGSRLTVL.

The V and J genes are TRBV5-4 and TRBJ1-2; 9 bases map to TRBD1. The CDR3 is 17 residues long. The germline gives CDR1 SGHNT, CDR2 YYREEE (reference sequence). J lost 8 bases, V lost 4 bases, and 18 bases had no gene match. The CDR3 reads CASSPTRPGTGSDGYTF. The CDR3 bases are TGTGCCAGCAGCCCAACACGTCCCGGGACAGGGTCCGACGGCTACACCTTC. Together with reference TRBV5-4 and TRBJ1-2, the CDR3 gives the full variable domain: ETGVTQSPTHLIKTRGQQVTLRCSSQSGHNTVSWYQQALGQGPQFIFQYYREEENGRGNFPPRFSGLQFPNYSSELNVNALELDDSALYLCASSPTRPGTGSDGYTFGSGTRLTVV.

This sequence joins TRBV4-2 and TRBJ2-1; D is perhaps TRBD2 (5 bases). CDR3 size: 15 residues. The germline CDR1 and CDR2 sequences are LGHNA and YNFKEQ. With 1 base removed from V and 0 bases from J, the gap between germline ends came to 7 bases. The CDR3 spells CASSQASGSYNEQFF. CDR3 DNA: TGTGCCAGCAGCCAAGCAAGCGGCTCCTACAATGAGCAGTTCTTC.

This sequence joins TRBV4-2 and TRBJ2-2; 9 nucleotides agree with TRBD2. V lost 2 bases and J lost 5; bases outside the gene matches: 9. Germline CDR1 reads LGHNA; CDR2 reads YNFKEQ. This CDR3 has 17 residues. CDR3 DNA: TGTGCCAGCAGCCAAAGTAGGATAGCGGGAGTAACCGGGGAGCTGTTTTTT. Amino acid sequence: CASSQSRIAGVTGELFF.

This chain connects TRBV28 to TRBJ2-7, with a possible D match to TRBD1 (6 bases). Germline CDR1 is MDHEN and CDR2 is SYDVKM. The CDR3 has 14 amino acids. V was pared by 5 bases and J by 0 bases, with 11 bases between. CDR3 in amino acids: CASSIPGHSYEQYF. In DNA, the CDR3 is TGTGCCAGCAGTATTCCGGGACACTCCTACGAGCAGTACTTC.

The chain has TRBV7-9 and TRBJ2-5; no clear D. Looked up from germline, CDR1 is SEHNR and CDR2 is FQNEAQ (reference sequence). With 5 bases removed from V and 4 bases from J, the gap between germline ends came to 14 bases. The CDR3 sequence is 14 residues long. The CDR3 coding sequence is TGTGCCAGCAGCCCTCTAAGGTGGGGAGAGACCCAGTACTTC. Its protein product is CASSPLRWGETQYF.

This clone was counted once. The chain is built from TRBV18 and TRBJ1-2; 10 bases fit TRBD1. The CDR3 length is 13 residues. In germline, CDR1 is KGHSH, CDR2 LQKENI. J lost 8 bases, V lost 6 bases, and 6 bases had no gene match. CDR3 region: CASSLGQGDGYTF. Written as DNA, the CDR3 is TGTGCCAGCTCTCTAGGACAGGGGGACGGCTACACCTTC.

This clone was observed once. CDR3 protein: CASSPGHQSAYEQYF. CDR3 sequence (DNA): TGTGCCAGCAGCCCCGGGCACCAAAGCGCCTACGAGCAGTACTTC. V gene TRBV27 combines with J gene TRBJ2-7; D remains ambiguous. The CDR3 is 15 residues long. The germline V gene encodes CDR1 MNHEY and CDR2 SMNVEV (reference sequence). The V end lost 6 bases, the J end lost 2 bases, and 17 bases lay between the germline ends.

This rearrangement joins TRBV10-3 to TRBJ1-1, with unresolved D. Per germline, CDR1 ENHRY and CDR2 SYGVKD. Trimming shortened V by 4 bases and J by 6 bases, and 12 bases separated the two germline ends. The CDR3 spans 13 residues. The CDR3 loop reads CAISALGKAEAFF. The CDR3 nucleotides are TGTGCCATCAGTGCTTTAGGGAAGGCTGAAGCTTTCTTT.

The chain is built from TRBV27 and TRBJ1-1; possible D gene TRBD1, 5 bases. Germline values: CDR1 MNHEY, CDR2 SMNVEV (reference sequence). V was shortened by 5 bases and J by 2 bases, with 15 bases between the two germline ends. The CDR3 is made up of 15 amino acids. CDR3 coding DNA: TGTGCCAGCAGTGCTTTTCGACAGACAAACACTGAAGCTTTCTTT. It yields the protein CASSAFRQTNTEAFF.

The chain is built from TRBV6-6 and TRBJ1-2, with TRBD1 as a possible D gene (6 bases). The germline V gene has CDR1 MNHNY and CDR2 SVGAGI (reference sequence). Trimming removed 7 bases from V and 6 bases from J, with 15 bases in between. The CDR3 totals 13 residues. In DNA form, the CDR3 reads TGTGCCAGCATGATCAGTGGGGGCGATGGCTACACCTTC. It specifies CASMISGGDGYTF.

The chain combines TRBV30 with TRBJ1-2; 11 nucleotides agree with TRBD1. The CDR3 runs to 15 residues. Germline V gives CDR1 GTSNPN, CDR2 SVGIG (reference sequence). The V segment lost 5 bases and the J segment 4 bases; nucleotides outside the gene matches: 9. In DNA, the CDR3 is TGTGCCTGGGCTCCGCGGGACAGGGGGTTCTATGGCTACACCTTC. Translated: CAWAPRDRGFYGYTF.

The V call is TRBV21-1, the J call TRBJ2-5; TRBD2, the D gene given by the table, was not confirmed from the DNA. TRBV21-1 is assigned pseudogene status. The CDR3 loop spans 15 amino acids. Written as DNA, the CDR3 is TGTGCCAGCAGCAAGGATGAGCGGTACCAAGAGACCCAGTACTTC. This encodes CASSKDERYQETQYF.

The CDR3 is CASSVRPRQVTVDTQYF. In nucleotides, the CDR3 is TGTGCCAGCAGCGTTAGACCCCGACAGGTAACCGTTGATACGCAGTATTTT. The rearrangement links TRBV9 to TRBJ2-3; possible D gene TRBD1, 6 bases. Per the germline V gene, CDR1 is SGDLS and CDR2 is YYNGEE. V dropped 2 bases and J dropped 6 bases, with 22 bases sitting between them. CDR3 size: 17 residues.